The 9 T cell receptor beta chains below all came from one sample that was sequenced in a study of technical replicates of blood from a handful of donors (TCRdb year 2017). Library method: the immunoSEQ multiplex PCR assay. TCRdb holds this immuneACCESS table with in-frame rearrangements only. Some clones are missing; in checked studies, unresolved V genes explain under half, and the rest has no known cause. This sample holds 45,000 to 65,000 clones; around 94% were observed only once. The ten largest clones capture around 0.21% of the sample. The sequenced sample consisted of T cells isolated from PBMCs. Receptor source: a human donor in good health.

V usage is TRBV9 and J usage is TRBJ2-5, with 8 bases aligning to TRBD2. The V and J ends lost 0 bases and 3 bases, in that order; junction bases with no gene match: 16. CDR1 is SGDLS and CDR2 is YYNGEE in the germline V gene. The CDR3 runs 19 residues. The CDR3 sequence is CASSVAPTGSGGREETQYF. For the CDR3, the DNA is TGTGCCAGCAGCGTAGCCCCGACGGGAAGCGGGGGAAGGGAAGAGACCCAGTACTTC.

This rearrangement joins TRBV5-1 to TRBJ2-2, with a weak D call TRBD1 (6 bases). V shed 3 bases and J shed 6 bases, with 15 bases lying between them. Germline lookup yields CDR1 SGHRS and CDR2 YFSETQ. This CDR3 is 15 amino acids long. The CDR3 DNA reads as TGCGCCAGCAGCTGGGGACATTTGCGAGCCGGGGAGCTGTTTTTT. The encoded protein is CASSWGHLRAGELFF.

CDR3 residues: CASRQGSGETQYF. The CDR3 DNA follows: TGTGCCAGTAGGCAGGGATCCGGGGAGACCCAGTACTTC. The J gene is TRBJ2-5, the V gene TRBV19, with D perhaps TRBD1 (5 bases). There are 13 residues in the CDR3. From germline, CDR1 is LNHDA and CDR2 SQIVND (reference sequence). The V end was cut by 6 bases, the J end by 5 bases, with 13 bases between.

This chain connects TRBV10-1 to TRBJ2-1; 9 positions agree with TRBD2. V gave up 10 bases and J gave up 3 bases; unmatched junction bases: 13. This CDR3 spans 16 amino acids. Germline values: CDR1 WNHNN, CDR2 SYGVQD (reference sequence). CDR3 sequence reads: CATDRREGLGYNEQFF. CDR3 coding DNA: TGCGCCACCGACCGGCGGGAGGGCCTTGGCTACAATGAGCAGTTCTTC.

The V call is TRBV6-6, the J call TRBJ2-1; tentative D call: TRBD2 (6 bases). The V gene lost 6 bases and the J gene lost 4 bases, with 16 bases spanning the gap. The germline gives CDR1 MNHNY, CDR2 SVGAGI (reference sequence). This CDR3 is built from 15 residues. In DNA form, the CDR3 reads TGTGCCAGCAGCTCGACTAGGGAGCAGTACAATGAGCAGTTCTTC. Translated: CASSSTREQYNEQFF.

The chain employs TRBV12-5 and TRBJ2-1; 14 bases agree with TRBD2. Trimming at V came to 5 bases and at J to 16 bases, leaving 7 bases not matched to a gene. This CDR3 has 13 amino acids. Germline values: CDR1 LGHNT, CDR2 FRNRAP. This CDR3 is CASGLGLAGGNFF. The CDR3 region has the DNA TGTGCTAGTGGTCTCGGACTAGCGGGGGGTAATTTCTTC.

Here the CDR3 reads CASSYTTGSYEQYF. CDR3 nucleotide sequence: TGTGCCAGCAGTTACACGACAGGTTCCTACGAGCAGTACTTC. The chain carries TRBV6-5 and TRBJ2-7, with D maybe TRBD1 (6 bases). This CDR3 is 14 amino acids long. From germline, CDR1 is MNHEY and CDR2 SVGAGI. Trimming took 2 bases from V and 1 from J, leaving 9 bases between them.

The chain employs TRBV10-1 and TRBJ2-7, with D perhaps matching TRBD2 (6 bases). Trimming stripped 2 bases from V and 2 bases from J, with 10 bases between. In germline, CDR1 is WNHNN, CDR2 SYGVQD (reference sequence). There are 14 residues in the CDR3. CDR3 protein: CASSERRDTYEQYF. The CDR3 DNA follows: TGCGCCAGCAGTGAGAGGAGGGATACCTACGAGCAGTACTTC.

Turning to this clone: A read error may produce the germline difference seen at one junction end. For the CDR3, the DNA is TGTGCCAGCAGCCAGGACAGGGTCCAGCACTTC. Translation gives CASSQDRVQHF. This chain joins TRBV5-6 and TRBJ2-7, with 8 bases lining up with TRBD1. CDR1 is SGHDT and CDR2 is YYEEEE in the germline V gene. The CDR3 sequence is 11 residues long.